These 12 T cell receptor beta chains were all obtained from the same sample, sequenced in a study of blood T cell repertoires in COVID-19 (dated by TCRdb to the early 2020s). To prepare the library, the immunoSEQ multiplex PCR assay was applied. Held by TCRdb, this immuneACCESS table contains in-frame sequences only and omits some clones. Under half of the omission traces to an unresolved V gene where checked; the cause of the rest is unknown. For this sample there are over 200,000 clones; 75% to 90% appear just once. Around 4.7% of the sample lies in the top ten. Sequenced sample: peripheral blood. These receptors were collected from a human donor in a cohort sampled during active COVID-19.

Regarding this clone: This CDR3 is also generated by other DNA sequences in the sample. The chain is built from TRBV7-9 and TRBJ1-3, with D perhaps matching TRBD1 (6 bases). V lost 4 bases and J 0 bases, leaving 10 bases between the germline ends. The CDR3 totals 15 residues. Germline V gives CDR1 SEHNR, CDR2 FQNEAQ (reference sequence). The CDR3 DNA reads TGTGCCAGCAGCTCGGACAGAGACTCTGGAAACACCATATATTTT. Protein: CASSSDRDSGNTIYF. Full variable domain (outside the CDR3, taken from reference TRBV7-9 and TRBJ1-3): DTGVSQNPRHKITKRGQNVTFRCDPISEHNRLYWYRQTLGQGPEFLTYFQNEAQLEKSRLLSDRFSAERPKGSFSTLEIQRTEQGDSAMYLCASSSDRDSGNTIYFGEGSWLTVV.

V usage is TRBV29-1 and J usage is TRBJ2-7, with D perhaps matching TRBD1 (5 bases). The CDR3 totals 13 residues. Trimming took off 1 base at V and 5 bases at J, with 12 bases between the two ends. The germline gives CDR1 SQVTM, CDR2 ANQGSEA. This CDR3 is CSVEGPLGHEQYF. CDR3 DNA sequence: TGCAGCGTTGAAGGTCCCCTGGGGCACGAGCAGTACTTC.

The chain employs TRBV30 and TRBJ2-7; the match to TRBD1 covers 9 bases. V gave up 4 bases and J gave up 6 bases; unmatched junction bases: 16. The CDR3 runs 16 residues. CDR1 is GTSNPN, CDR2 SVGIG, per germline (reference sequence). In DNA form, the CDR3 reads TGTGCCTGGACCCCCCAAGTAGGGACAGGGAGCAGCGAGCAGTACTTC. It translates to CAWTPQVGTGSSEQYF. Combining the CDR3 with reference TRBV30 and TRBJ2-7 gives the whole variable domain SQTIHQWPATLVQPVGSPLSLECTVEGTSNPNLYWYRQAAGRGLQLLFYSVGIGQISSEVPQNLSASRPQDRQFILSSKKLLLSDSGFYLCAWTPQVGTGSSEQYFGPGTRLTVT.

The J gene is TRBJ1-6, the V gene TRBV7-2; tentative D call: TRBD1 (5 bases). Looked up from germline, CDR1 is SGHTA and CDR2 is FQGNSA. The V end lost 3 bases, the J end lost 7 bases, and 10 bases lay between the germline ends. The CDR3 runs 14 residues. The chain's CDR3 is CASSLGGVNSPLHF. As DNA, the CDR3 is TGTGCCAGCAGCTTGGGAGGGGTAAATTCACCCCTCCACTTT.

The rearrangement uses TRBV29-1 and TRBJ2-1; 7 nucleotides match TRBD2. This CDR3 region has 15 residues. The germline CDR1 and CDR2 sequences are SQVTM and ANQGSEA. V shed 7 bases and J 7 bases; nucleotides not matched to a gene: 16. The CDR3 sequence is CSAPEGGSFGNEQFF. CDR3 sequence (DNA): TGCAGCGCGCCGGAGGGCGGGAGTTTCGGGAATGAGCAGTTCTTC.

The CDR3 spells CASTPGLGFEQYF. The CDR3 DNA reads TGTGCCAGCACCCCGGGACTAGGATTCGAGCAGTACTTC. This rearrangement joins TRBV27 to TRBJ2-7, with TRBD2 matching 8 bases. CDR1 and CDR2 (germline): MNHEY, SMNVEV (reference sequence). The CDR3 contains 13 residues. J gave up 6 bases and V 7 bases, and 8 bases lay outside the gene matches.

The chain couples TRBV5-1 to TRBJ2-7; tentative D call: TRBD1 (5 bases). Trimming removed 0 bases at V and 3 bases at J, with 13 bases between. Germline CDR1 SGHRS, CDR2 YFSETQ. The CDR3 spans 15 residues. This CDR3 reads CASSLGAGLIYEQYF. CDR3 nucleotides: TGCGCCAGCAGCTTGGGAGCAGGGTTAATCTACGAGCAGTACTTC.

This chain uses TRBV5-5 with TRBJ1-5; no firm D call. The CDR3 sequence is 14 residues long. Germline V gene lookup returns CDR1 SGHKS and CDR2 YYEKEE (reference sequence). The ends were cut back, 0 bases at V and 1 base at J, with 5 bases in the middle. This CDR3 reads CASSLEQSNQPQHF. CDR3 in DNA: TGTGCCAGCAGCTTGGAACAGAGCAATCAGCCCCAGCATTTT.

This chain links TRBV24-1 with TRBJ2-5; 9 positions match TRBD2. The CDR3 is made up of 15 amino acids. V lost 9 bases to trimming and J lost 0 bases; unmatched junction nucleotides: 7. Germline-derived CDR1 and CDR2 are KGHDR and SFDVKD. The chain's CDR3 is CATSAASGNQETQYF. CDR3 bases: TGTGCCACCTCGGCGGCTAGCGGGAACCAAGAGACCCAGTACTTC.

The chain couples TRBV19 to TRBJ2-7, with 8 nucleotides matching TRBD1. The CDR3 extends over 15 amino acids. The trim removed 6 bases at V and 5 bases at J, leaving 12 bases unmatched. Germline V gene sequence: CDR1 LNHDA, CDR2 SQIVND (reference sequence). Here the CDR3 reads CASRPKDRGKHEQYF. DNA of the CDR3: TGTGCCAGTAGACCCAAAGACAGGGGTAAACACGAGCAGTACTTC.

V is TRBV6-5 and J is TRBJ1-5; tentative D call: TRBD1 (6 bases). The ends were cut back, 7 bases at V and 2 bases at J, with 6 bases in the middle. The V gene's germline CDR1 is MNHEY and CDR2 SVGAGI. This CDR3 contains 12 residues. The CDR3 reads CASKGGNQPQHF. CDR3 in DNA: TGTGCCAGCAAGGGGGGCAATCAGCCCCAGCATTTT.

The chain couples TRBV29-1 to TRBJ1-1; D might be TRBD1 (5 bases). The CDR3 has 15 amino acids. V lost 4 bases and J 5 bases, leaving 20 bases between the germline ends. Germline V gives CDR1 SQVTM, CDR2 ANQGSEA. The CDR3 bases are TGCAGCGTTGGAAATAGGAGGGGAAGGAGGACTGAAGCTTTCTTT. This translates into CSVGNRRGRRTEAFF. The whole variable domain, remainder taken from reference TRBV29-1 and TRBJ1-1, is SAVISQKPSRDICQRGTSLTIQCQVDSQVTMMFWYRQQPGQSLTLIATANQGSEATYESGFVIDKFPISRPNLTFSTLTVSNMSPEDSSIYLCSVGNRRGRRTEAFFGQGTRLTVV.